Here is one T cell receptor beta chain with its context. As yet, its antigen is unknown. This entry comes from a study of cytomegalovirus exposure and HLA in healthy donors. Study-wide points: Rare sequences made up most TCRs, while some public TCRs were found in many donors. Reports described diagnosis of cytomegalovirus status by the classifier as highly specific and sensitive.

Profiled with immunoSEQ multiplex PCR; TCRdb holds only in-frame clones, not every one. The sample consists of approximately 90,000 clones, over 85% of them appearing once. Trimming removed 2 bases from V and 5 bases from J, with 12 bases in between. Germline lookup yields CDR1 MNHNS and CDR2 SASEGT. The CDR3 is made up of 14 amino acids. The TCR sequence derives from a woman in her thirties in good health and CMV-seropositive. This rearrangement joins TRBV6-1 to TRBJ1-1, with a tentative D call TRBD1 (6 bases). The source material was PBMCs. The CDR3: CASSETPGDTEAFF. The CDR3 nucleotides read TGTGCCAGCAGTGAAACCCCAGGGGATACTGAAGCTTTCTTT.